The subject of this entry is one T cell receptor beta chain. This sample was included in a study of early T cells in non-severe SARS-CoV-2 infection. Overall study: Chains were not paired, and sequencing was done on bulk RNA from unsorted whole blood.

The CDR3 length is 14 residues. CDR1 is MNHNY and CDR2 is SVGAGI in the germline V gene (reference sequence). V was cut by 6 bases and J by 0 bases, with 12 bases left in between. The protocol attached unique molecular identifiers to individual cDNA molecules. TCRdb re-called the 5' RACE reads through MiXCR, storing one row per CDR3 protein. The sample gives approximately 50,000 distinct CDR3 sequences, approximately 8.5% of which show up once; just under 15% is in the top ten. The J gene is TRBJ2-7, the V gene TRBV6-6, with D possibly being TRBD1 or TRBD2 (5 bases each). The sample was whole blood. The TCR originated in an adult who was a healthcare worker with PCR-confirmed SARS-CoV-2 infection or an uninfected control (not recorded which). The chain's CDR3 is CASRLRDVSYEQYF. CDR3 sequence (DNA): TGTGCCAGCAGGCTCCGGGACGTCTCCTACGAGCAGTACTTC.